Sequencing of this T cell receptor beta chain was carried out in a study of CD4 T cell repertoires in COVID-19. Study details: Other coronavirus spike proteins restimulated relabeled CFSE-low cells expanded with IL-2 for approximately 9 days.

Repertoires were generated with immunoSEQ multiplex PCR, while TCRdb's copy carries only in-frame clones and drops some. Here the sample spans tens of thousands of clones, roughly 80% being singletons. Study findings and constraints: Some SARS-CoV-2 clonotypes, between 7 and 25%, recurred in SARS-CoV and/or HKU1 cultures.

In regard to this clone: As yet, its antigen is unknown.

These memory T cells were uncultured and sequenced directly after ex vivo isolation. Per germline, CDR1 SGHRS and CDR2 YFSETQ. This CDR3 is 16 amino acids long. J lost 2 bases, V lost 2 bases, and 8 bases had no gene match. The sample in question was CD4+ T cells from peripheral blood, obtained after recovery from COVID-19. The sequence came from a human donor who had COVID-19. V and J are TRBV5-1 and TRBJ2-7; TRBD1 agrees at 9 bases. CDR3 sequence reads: CASSFTGQGPPYEQYF. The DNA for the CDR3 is TGCGCCAGCAGCTTTACGGGACAGGGCCCACCCTACGAGCAGTACTTC.